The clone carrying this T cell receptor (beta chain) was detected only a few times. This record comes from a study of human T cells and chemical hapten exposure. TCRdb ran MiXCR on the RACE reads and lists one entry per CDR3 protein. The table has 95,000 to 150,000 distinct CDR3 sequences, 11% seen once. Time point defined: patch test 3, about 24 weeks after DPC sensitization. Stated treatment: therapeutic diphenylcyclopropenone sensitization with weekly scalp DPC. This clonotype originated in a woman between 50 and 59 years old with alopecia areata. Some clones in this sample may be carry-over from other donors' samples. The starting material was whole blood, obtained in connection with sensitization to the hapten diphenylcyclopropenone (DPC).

The CDR3 loop reads CSARVATGGANEKLFF. The DNA of the CDR3 is TGCAGTGCTAGAGTCGCAACAGGGGGGGCTAATGAAAAACTGTTTTTT. This chain connects TRBV20-1 to TRBJ1-4, with 8 bases identical to TRBD1. This CDR3 is 16 amino acids long. CDR1 and CDR2 from the germline V gene are DFQATT and SNEGSKA (reference sequence). Germline trimming cut 1 base from V and 3 bases from J; bases unmatched to any gene: 7.